The 24 T cell receptor beta chains below were found in one sample sequenced in a study of CD8+CD57+ T cells in acquired aplastic anemia. Genomic DNA, the template, was used for profiling of the TCR beta VDJ and CDR3. Using its own MiXCR run on the reads, TCRdb lists one record per CDR3 protein. The table has roughly 150,000 distinct CDR3 sequences, 40% to 55% seen once. Selection for sequencing was limited to patients who had shown CD8+CD57+ cell expansion by flow cytometry. Input material: sorted CD4+, CD8+, or CD8+CD57+ T cells (not recorded which) from PBMCs. These receptors all come from a human donor with aplastic anemia.

This clonotype was counted many times. CDR3 sequence: CATTEETQYF. The CDR3 DNA is TGTGCCACTACCGAGGAGACCCAGTACTTC. This rearrangement joins TRBV6-1 to TRBJ2-5; D gene uncertain. Germline-derived CDR1 and CDR2 are MNHNS and SASEGT. V shed 10 bases and J shed 5 bases, with 8 bases lying between them. The CDR3 is made up of 10 amino acids.

This clonotype was counted ten times or more. This chain connects TRBV19 to TRBJ2-3; D tentatively reads TRBD1 or TRBD2 (5 bases each). V was clipped by 1 base and J by 5 bases, with 10 bases between them. The CDR3 runs to 14 residues. Germline V lookup: CDR1 LNHDA, CDR2 SQIVND (reference sequence). CDR3 residues: CASSIGGALDTQYF. Written as DNA, the CDR3 is TGTGCCAGTAGTATAGGAGGGGCTCTAGATACGCAGTATTTT.

This chain uses TRBV11-2 with TRBJ2-7; 7 bases map to TRBD1. Trimming removed 4 bases from V and 6 bases from J; junction bases left unmatched: 6. Germline V gives CDR1 SGHAT, CDR2 FQNNGV. There are 13 residues in the CDR3. The CDR3 here is CASSSRDRSEQYF. The CDR3 nucleotides are TGTGCCAGCAGCTCCCGGGACAGATCCGAGCAGTACTTC. Looking up the rest from reference TRBV11-2 and TRBJ2-7 gives the full variable domain: EAGVAQSPRYKIIEKRQSVAFWCNPISGHATLYWYQQILGQGPKLLIQFQNNGVVDDSQLPKDRFSAERLKGVDSTLKIQPAKLEDSAVYLCASSSRDRSEQYFGPGTRLTVT.

This clonotype has a handful of counts. The chain is built from TRBV18 and TRBJ1-1; 8 nucleotides line up with TRBD1. The CDR3 totals 16 residues. Germline V CDR1 and CDR2: KGHSH, LQKENI. V was clipped by 4 bases and J by 1 base; unmatched bases: 8. In DNA form, the CDR3 reads TGTGCCAGCTCACTATCGACAGGGGATGCGAACACTGAAGCTTTCTTT. Protein: CASSLSTGDANTEAFF.

Of note for this clonotype: A much larger clone differs from this one at a single base, so this may be a read error. This chain connects TRBV6-1 to TRBJ2-7; D may be TRBD1 (6 bases). In germline, CDR1 is MNHNS, CDR2 SASEGT. Trimming stripped 4 bases from V and 2 bases from J, with 6 bases between. The CDR3 sequence is 12 residues long. The CDR3 DNA is TGTGCCAGCAGTGGGACAGCCTACGAGCAGTACGTC. It is translated as CASSGTAYEQYV.

Only a few counts were recorded for this clonotype. Given a much more abundant clone one base away, this may be a read error. The chain is built from TRBV2 and TRBJ1-1; D unclear. The CDR3 totals 17 residues. V was shortened by 7 bases and J by 2 bases, with 23 bases between the two germline ends. Germline values: CDR1 SNHLY, CDR2 FYNNEI. CDR3 loop: CASKRGSSGRSNTEAFF. Written as DNA, the CDR3 is TGTGCCAGCAAGCGGGGTAGTTCCGGTCGTTCAAACACTGAAGCTTTCTTT.

The J gene is TRBJ2-1, the V gene TRBV19; D is undetermined. Germline CDR1 LNHDA, CDR2 SQIVND (reference sequence). This CDR3 contains 14 residues. Trimming cost V 4 bases and J 1 base, with 8 bases left between them. The CDR3 nucleotides are TGTGCCAGTAGTACGGACCGATCCTACAATGAGCAGTTCTTC. Translating gives CASSTDRSYNEQFF.

The chain employs TRBV19 and TRBJ1-4; the D is unclear. Trimming took 4 bases from V and 4 from J, leaving 13 bases between them. The CDR3 is made up of 15 amino acids. In germline, CDR1 is LNHDA, CDR2 SQIVND (reference sequence). The CDR3 loop is CASSKRLAGNEKLFF. Here the CDR3 DNA reads TGTGCCAGTAGTAAACGGCTAGCGGGTAATGAAAAACTGTTTTTT.

This clonotype was recorded a few times. V is TRBV6-2 or TRBV6-3 and J is TRBJ2-2; D assignment may be TRBD1 or TRBD2 (5 bases each). Per germline, CDR1 MNHEY and CDR2 SVGEGT. The CDR3 runs to 14 residues. V was pared by 0 bases and J by 6 bases, with 8 bases between. The CDR3 region is CASSYSRDAGELFF. Here the CDR3 DNA reads TGTGCCAGCAGTTACTCCAGGGACGCCGGGGAGCTGTTTTTT.

The V gene is TRBV7-7, the J gene TRBJ2-5; D gene uncertain. The CDR3 consists of 13 residues. Germline loops: CDR1 SSHAT, CDR2 FNYEAQ (reference sequence). V gave up 1 base and J gave up 0 bases, with 3 bases separating them. CDR3 region: CASSLGDQETQYF. CDR3 DNA: TGTGCCAGCAGCTTAGGTGACCAAGAGACCCAGTACTTC.

At least ten counts were recorded for this clonotype. The rearrangement uses TRBV12-3 or TRBV12-4 and TRBJ2-3; the match to TRBD2 covers 9 bases. Trimming cost V 5 bases and J 3 bases; bases outside gene matches: 6. The CDR3 has 15 residues. The CDR3 reads CASSIQREVTDTQYF. CDR3 nucleotide sequence: TGTGCCAGCAGTATCCAGCGGGAGGTAACAGATACGCAGTATTTT.

In its sample, this clonotype was seen many times. The chain uses TRBV6-5 and TRBJ1-5; D is perhaps TRBD1 (5 bases). Germline CDR1 is MNHEY and CDR2 is SVGAGI. There are 15 residues in the CDR3. Trimming removed 1 base at V and 2 bases at J, with 9 bases between. The CDR3 DNA reads TGTGCCAGCAGTTACTGGGAAGGGGGCAATCAGCCCCAGCATTTT. It specifies CASSYWEGGNQPQHF.

With respect to this clonotype: Given a much more abundant clone one base away, this may be a read error. The chain employs TRBV19 and TRBJ2-5, with D perhaps matching TRBD2 (6 bases). The CDR3 spans 16 residues. The germline V gene has CDR1 LNHDA and CDR2 SQIVND (reference sequence). CDR3 nucleotides: TGTGCCAGTAGTATAAGACTAGTGGGCGGAGAAGAGACCCAGCACTTC. Translation: CASSIRLVGGEETQHF.

Remarks on this clonotype: The junction differs from germline at one of its ends, possibly a read error. The rearrangement uses TRBV10-3 and TRBJ1-6; 7 bases align to TRBD1. The CDR3 is 17 amino acids. Germline CDR1 ENHRY, CDR2 SYGVKD. CDR3 region: CASSHSIGGRGDSPLHF. The CDR3 DNA follows: TGTGCCAGCAGTCACTCGATAGGGGGCCGAGGGGATTCACCCCTCCACTTT.

This clonotype was counted between two and nine times. The chain has TRBV2 and TRBJ2-1; TRBD1 aligns across 10 bases. Germline CDR1 reads SNHLY; CDR2 reads FYNNEI. The V gene end was trimmed by 6 bases and the J gene end by 2 bases; junction bases not matched to a gene: 4. The CDR3 covers 15 residues. The CDR3 sequence is CASSPTGGTYNEQFF. DNA of the CDR3: TGTGCCAGCAGCCCGACAGGGGGCACCTACAATGAGCAGTTCTTC.

This clonotype is judged medium-sized. The CDR3 nucleotides are TGCGCCAGCAGGATCGCGGAGGGGGGCACTGAAGCTTTCTTT. This encodes CASRIAEGGTEAFF. The genes are TRBV10-2 and TRBJ1-1, with D maybe TRBD1 (6 bases). The CDR3 has 14 amino acids. Trimming removed 6 bases at V and 4 bases at J, with 15 bases between. Germline lookup yields CDR1 WSHSY and CDR2 SAAADI.

A few counts support this clonotype. The genes are TRBV4-1 and TRBJ2-1; 7 nucleotides line up with TRBD1. Germline V gene data show CDR1 as MGHRA and CDR2 as YSYEKL. V gave up 4 bases and J gave up 6 bases; unmatched junction bases: 12. The CDR3 length is 16 residues. Here the CDR3 reads CASSPAGQGVSNEQFF. The DNA for the CDR3 is TGCGCCAGCAGCCCGGCCGGGCAGGGGGTAAGCAATGAGCAGTTCTTC.

The J gene is TRBJ1-5, the V gene TRBV27; TRBD1 might be the D (5 bases). This CDR3 comprises 17 residues. Germline values: CDR1 MNHEY, CDR2 SMNVEV (reference sequence). V lost 6 bases, J lost 0 bases, and 18 bases lay in between. CDR3 coding DNA: TGTGCCAGCAGACCCCGCCCAGGGATCATTAGCAATCAGCCCCAGCATTTT. Translating it yields CASRPRPGIISNQPQHF.

This clonotype was seen many times. V is TRBV6-1 and J is TRBJ1-6; D is ambiguous. Trimming took 4 bases from V and 2 from J, leaving 6 bases between them. Germline V gives CDR1 MNHNS, CDR2 SASEGT. The CDR3 has 14 residues. The CDR3 reads CASSGGAYNSPLHF. In nucleotides, the CDR3 is TGTGCCAGCAGTGGAGGTGCCTATAATTCACCCCTCCACTTT.

The rearrangement joins TRBV30 to TRBJ1-1, with D uncertain. The length of the CDR3 is 13 residues. V was pared by 4 bases and J by 1 base, with 10 bases between. Looked up from germline, CDR1 is GTSNPN and CDR2 is SVGIG (reference sequence). CDR3 sequence: CAWNRISNTEAFF. CDR3 nucleotide sequence: TGTGCCTGGAATAGGATTTCGAACACTGAAGCTTTCTTT.

This clonotype was recorded at least ten times. The chain is built from TRBV5-5 and TRBJ2-3, with 9 bases fitting TRBD1. Trimming removed 4 bases from V and 6 bases from J; junction bases left unmatched: 9. CDR1 is SGHKS and CDR2 is YYEKEE in the germline V gene (reference sequence). The CDR3 has 15 amino acids. The CDR3 DNA follows: TGTGCCAGCAGCCCGGGACAGGGTGGACCGGATACGCAGTATTTT. Translated: CASSPGQGGPDTQYF.

This clonotype was seen only once. The rearrangement links TRBV10-2 to TRBJ2-7; the match to TRBD2 covers 10 bases. CDR3 length: 15 residues. V shed 4 bases, J shed 4 bases, and the junction held 7 bases outside the gene matches. Germline V gives CDR1 WSHSY, CDR2 SAAADI. DNA for the CDR3: TGCGCCAGCAGTGCGCTCCTAGCGGGGGATTACGAGCAGTACTTC. It codes for CASSALLAGDYEQYF.

Turning to this clonotype: No conserved phenylalanine or tryptophan ends this CDR3, so it is likely a read error. The chain uses TRBV19 and TRBJ2-7; D might be TRBD1 or TRBD2, each matching 5 bases. The V end was cut by 6 bases, the J end by 0 bases, with 15 bases between. Germline assignment: CDR1 LNHDA and CDR2 SQIVND (reference sequence). The CDR3 sequence is 15 residues long. The CDR3: CASSRQPGGSYEQYS. The CDR3 nucleotides are TGTGCCAGTAGCCGACAGCCTGGAGGCTCCTACGAGCAGTACTCC.

The CDR3 sequence: CATSDRQGYYGYTF. CDR3 DNA sequence: TGTGCCACCAGTGACCGACAGGGATACTATGGCTACACCTTC. V usage is TRBV24-1 and J usage is TRBJ1-2; 7 bases are a match to TRBD1. Germline assignment: CDR1 KGHDR and CDR2 SFDVKD. This CDR3 comprises 14 residues. V was clipped by 4 bases and J by 3 bases; unmatched bases: 4.